These T cell receptor beta chains were read from a single sample in a study of T cell clonotyping in hematopoietic cell transplantation. Profiled with immunoSEQ multiplex PCR; TCRdb holds only in-frame clones, not every one. The data hold over 45,000 clones, with approximately 90% observed a single time. This sample comprised peripheral blood mononuclear cells, obtained before stem cell transplant. The receptor source for this set is a man in his sixties with biphenotypic leukemia. Some clones in this sample may be carry-over from other donors' samples. Both conserved end residues are part of each CDR3. The D gene is left open where the match is weak. Clone size is shown for a subset of rows, as once, few, many or a class of expanded clone.

TRBJ1-2 TRBV2 - - CASSESLGWNYGYTF TGTGCCAGCAGTGAATCCCTGGGTTGGAACTATGGCTACACCTTC
TRBJ2-1 TRBV2 - - CASSVLAVNEQFF TGTGCCAGCAGTGTATTAGCGGTCAATGAGCAGTTCTTC
TRBJ2-1 TRBV14 - TRBD1 CASRGQGVRNEQFF TGTGCCAGCAGAGGGCAGGGGGTCAGAAATGAGCAGTTCTTC
TRBJ1-5 TRBV6-1 - - CASSIEANQPQHF TGTGCCAGCAGTATAGAGGCCAATCAGCCCCAGCATTTT
TRBJ2-2 TRBV7-8 - - CASSLRGRNTGELFF TGTGCCAGCAGCTTAAGAGGCAGGAACACCGGGGAGCTGTTTTTT
TRBJ1-2 TRBV11-3 - - CASSGPGTRDLYGYTF TGTGCCAGCAGCGGCCCCGGGACAAGGGACCTCTATGGCTACACCTTC
TRBJ1-1 TRBV5-1 - - CASRVSVGDTEAFF TGCGCCAGCAGGGTGTCAGTGGGGGACACTGAAGCTTTCTTT
TRBJ2-5 TRBV5-1 - - CASSLGSRVLGMDQETQYF TGCGCCAGCAGCTTGGGATCGCGGGTCCTAGGGATGGACCAAGAGACCCAGTACTTC
TRBJ2-7 TRBV27 - TRBD2 CASSLSGSFYEQYF TGTGCCAGCAGTCTTAGCGGGAGTTTCTACGAGCAGTACTTC
TRBJ1-3 TRBV30 - - CAWSVGGSGNTIYF TGTGCCTGGAGTGTAGGGGGATCTGGAAACACCATATATTTT
TRBJ1-5 TRBV6-6 once TRBD1 CASSETGRSNQPQHF TGTGCCAGCAGTGAGACAGGGCGTAGCAATCAGCCCCAGCATTTT
TRBJ2-7 TRBV27 - TRBD2 CASRGTSGRFGEQYF TGTGCCAGCAGAGGGACTAGCGGGAGGTTTGGCGAGCAGTACTTC
TRBJ2-5 TRBV11-2 - - CASRGQGQETQYF TGTGCCAGCAGGGGGCAGGGGCAAGAGACCCAGTACTTC
TRBJ2-7 TRBV11-3 once - CASSTIASEQYF TGTGCCAGCAGCACTATAGCTTCCGAGCAGTACTTC
TRBJ2-5 TRBV2 - - CASRMNQETQYF TGTGCCAGCAGGATGAACCAAGAGACCCAGTACTTC
TRBJ2-7 TRBV10-3 - - CAISVGPGDYEQYF TGTGCCATCAGTGTGGGTCCCGGAGACTACGAGCAGTACTTC
TRBJ1-5 TRBV18 - TRBD1 CASSGTGASNQPQHF TGTGCCAGCTCGGGGACAGGCGCTAGCAATCAGCCCCAGCATTTT
TRBJ1-1 TRBV29-1 - - CSVESPSGAFF TGCAGCGTTGAGAGTCCGTCCGGAGCTTTCTTT
TRBJ2-7 TRBV7-8 - - CASSLAIHSEQYF TGTGCCAGCAGCTTAGCGATCCATAGTGAGCAGTACTTC
TRBJ2-1 TRBV30 - - CALRESYNEQFF TGTGCCTTGAGAGAGTCCTACAATGAGCAGTTCTTC
TRBJ1-5 TRBV23-1 - - CASSQSRQVNSNQPQHF TGCGCCAGCAGTCAATCGCGACAGGTGAATAGCAATCAGCCCCAGCATTTT
TRBJ2-5 TRBV7-9 - - CASSLVGGETQYF TGTGCCAGCAGTCTAGTGGGTGGTGAGACCCAGTACTTC
TRBJ2-7 TRBV28 - - CASRGQAGTTSYEQYF TGTGCCAGCAGGGGACAAGCCGGGACAACTTCCTACGAGCAGTACTTC
TRBJ2-3 TRBV29-1 - - CSAKRISTDTQYF TGCAGCGCGAAACGGATTAGCACAGATACGCAGTATTTT
TRBJ2-1 TRBV4-1 - - CASSWGNEQFF TGCGCCAGCAGCTGGGGCAATGAGCAGTTCTTC
TRBJ1-2 TRBV5-1 - TRBD1 CASSLAGQGGSYGYTF TGCGCCAGCAGCTTGGCGGGACAGGGGGGATCTTATGGCTACACCTTC
TRBJ1-3 TRBV30 - - CAWASGSGNTIYF TGTGCCTGGGCGTCGGGGAGTGGAAACACCATATATTTT
TRBJ2-5 TRBV28 - TRBD2 CASSLAGLAAGETQYF TGTGCCAGCAGTTTGGCCGGACTAGCGGCTGGAGAGACCCAGTACTTC
TRBJ1-1 TRBV27 - - CASSYKNRVTEAFF TGTGCCAGCAGTTATAAAAACAGGGTTACTGAAGCTTTCTTT
TRBJ1-5 TRBV6-1 - - CASSWSNSNQPQHF TGTGCCAGCAGTTGGTCTAATAGCAATCAGCCCCAGCATTTT